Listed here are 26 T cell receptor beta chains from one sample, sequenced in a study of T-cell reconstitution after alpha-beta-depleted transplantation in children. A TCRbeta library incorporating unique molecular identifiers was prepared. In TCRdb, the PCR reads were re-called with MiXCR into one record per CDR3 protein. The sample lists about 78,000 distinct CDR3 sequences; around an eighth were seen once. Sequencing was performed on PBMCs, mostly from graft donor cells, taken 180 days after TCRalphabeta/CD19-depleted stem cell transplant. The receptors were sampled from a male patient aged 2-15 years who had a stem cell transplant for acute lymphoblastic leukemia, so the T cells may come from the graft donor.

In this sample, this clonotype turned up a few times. The CDR3 region has the DNA TGTGCCAGCAGCTACAACAGGGGCGGGATGAACATTCAGTACTTC. This encodes CASSYNRGGMNIQYF. The chain is built from TRBV27 and TRBJ2-4, with a tentative D call TRBD1 (7 bases). Germline CDR1 is MNHEY and CDR2 is SMNVEV (reference sequence). The CDR3 sequence is 15 residues long. V lost 6 bases, J lost 7 bases, and 19 bases lay in between.

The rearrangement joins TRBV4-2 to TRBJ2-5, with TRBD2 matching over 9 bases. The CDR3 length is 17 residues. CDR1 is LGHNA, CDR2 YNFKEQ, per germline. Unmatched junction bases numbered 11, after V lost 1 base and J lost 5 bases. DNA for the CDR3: TGTGCCAGCAGCCAAGCGGGCGGGAGGGCCCTATGGGAGACCCAGTACTTC. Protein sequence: CASSQAGGRALWETQYF.

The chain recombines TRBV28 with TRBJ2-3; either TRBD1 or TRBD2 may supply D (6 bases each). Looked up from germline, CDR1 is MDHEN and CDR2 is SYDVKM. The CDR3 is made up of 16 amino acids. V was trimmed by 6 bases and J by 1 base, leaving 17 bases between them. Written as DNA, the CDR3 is TGTGCCAGCAGCCTTGGGGGGCGGGGTGGCACAGATACGCAGTATTTT. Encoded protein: CASSLGGRGGTDTQYF.

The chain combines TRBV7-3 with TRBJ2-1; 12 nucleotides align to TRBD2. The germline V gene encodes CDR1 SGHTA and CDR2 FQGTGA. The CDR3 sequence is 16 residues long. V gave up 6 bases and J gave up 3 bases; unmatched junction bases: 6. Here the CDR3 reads CASRPRLAGVYNEQFF. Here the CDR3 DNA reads TGTGCCAGCAGACCTCGACTAGCGGGAGTCTACAATGAGCAGTTCTTC. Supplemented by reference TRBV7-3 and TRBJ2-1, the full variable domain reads GAGVSQTPSNKVTEKGKYVELRCDPISGHTALYWYRQSLGQGPEFLIYFQGTGAADDSGLPNDRFFAVRPEGSVSTLKIQRTERGDSAVYLCASRPRLAGVYNEQFFGPGTRLTVL.

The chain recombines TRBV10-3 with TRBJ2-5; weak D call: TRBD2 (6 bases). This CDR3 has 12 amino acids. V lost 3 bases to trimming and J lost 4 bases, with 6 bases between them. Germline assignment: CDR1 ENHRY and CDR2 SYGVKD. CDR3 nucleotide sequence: TGTGCCATCAGTGACGGGGGAGAGACCCAGTACTTC. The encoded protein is CAISDGGETQYF.

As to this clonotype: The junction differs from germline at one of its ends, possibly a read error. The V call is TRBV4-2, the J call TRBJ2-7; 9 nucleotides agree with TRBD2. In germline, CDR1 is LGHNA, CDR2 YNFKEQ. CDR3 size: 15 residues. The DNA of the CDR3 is TGTGCCAGCAGCCAACGGGGCGGGGGGGCCTACGAGCAGTCCTTC. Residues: CASSQRGGGAYEQSF.

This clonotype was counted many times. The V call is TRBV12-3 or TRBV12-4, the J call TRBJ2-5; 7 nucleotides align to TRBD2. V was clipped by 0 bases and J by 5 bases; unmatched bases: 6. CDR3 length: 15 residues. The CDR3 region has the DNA TGTGCCAGCAGTTTAGCCTCGACTAGCTGGGAGACCCAGTACTTC. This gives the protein CASSLASTSWETQYF.

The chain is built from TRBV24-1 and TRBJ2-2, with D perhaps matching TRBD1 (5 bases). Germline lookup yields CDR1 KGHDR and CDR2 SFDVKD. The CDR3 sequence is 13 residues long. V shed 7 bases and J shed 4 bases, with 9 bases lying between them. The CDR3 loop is CATRGAFTGELFF. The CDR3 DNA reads TGTGCCACCAGAGGGGCCTTCACCGGGGAGCTGTTTTTT.

For the CDR3, the DNA is TGCAGTGCCCTCCGGGACGCCAAAGGGGAGCAGTACTTC. Amino acid sequence: CSALRDAKGEQYF. This sequence joins TRBV20-1 and TRBJ2-7; tentatively, D is TRBD1 or TRBD2 (5 bases each). Trimming removed 6 bases from V and 7 bases from J, with 19 bases in between. Germline-derived CDR1 and CDR2 are DFQATT and SNEGSKA (reference sequence). There are 13 residues in the CDR3.

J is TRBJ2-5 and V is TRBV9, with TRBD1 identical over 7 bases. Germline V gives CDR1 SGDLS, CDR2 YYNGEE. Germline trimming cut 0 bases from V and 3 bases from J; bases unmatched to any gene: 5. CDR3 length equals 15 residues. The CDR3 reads CASSVEETGKETQYF. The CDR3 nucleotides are TGTGCCAGCAGCGTAGAAGAGACAGGGAAAGAGACCCAGTACTTC. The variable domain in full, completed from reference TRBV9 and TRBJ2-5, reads DSGVTQTPKHLITATGQRVTLRCSPRSGDLSVYWYQQSLDQGLQFLIQYYNGEERAKGNILERFSAQQFPDLHSELNLSSLELGDSALYFCASSVEETGKETQYFGPGTRLLVL.

The CDR3 sequence is CASSLAGRVLNTEAFF. CDR3 DNA: TGTGCCAGCAGTTTAGCAGGTCGGGTCCTGAACACTGAAGCTTTCTTT. The rearrangement joins TRBV12-3 or TRBV12-4 to TRBJ1-1; no definite D call. Between the trimmed V and J ends, which lost 0 bases and 0 bases, there was a span of 11 bases. The CDR3 runs 16 residues.

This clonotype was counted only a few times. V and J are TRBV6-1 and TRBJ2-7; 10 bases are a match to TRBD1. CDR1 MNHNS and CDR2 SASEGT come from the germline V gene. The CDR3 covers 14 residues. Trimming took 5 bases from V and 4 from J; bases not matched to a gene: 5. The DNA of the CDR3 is TGTGCCAGCAGTCGGACAGGGGGGCCGTACGAGCAGTACTTC. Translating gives CASSRTGGPYEQYF.

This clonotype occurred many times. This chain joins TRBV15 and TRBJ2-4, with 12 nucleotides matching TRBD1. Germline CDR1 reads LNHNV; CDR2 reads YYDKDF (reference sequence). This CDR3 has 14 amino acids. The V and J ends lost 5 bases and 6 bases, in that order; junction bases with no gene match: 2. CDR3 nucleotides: TGTGCCACCAGCGGGGACAGGGGGCCAAACATTCAGTACTTC. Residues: CATSGDRGPNIQYF. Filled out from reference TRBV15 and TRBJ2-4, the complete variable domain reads DAMVIQNPRYQVTQFGKPVTLSCSQTLNHNVMYWYQQKSSQAPKLLFHYYDKDFNNEADTPDNFQSRRPNTSFCFLDIRSPGLGDTAMYLCATSGDRGPNIQYFGAGTRLSVL.

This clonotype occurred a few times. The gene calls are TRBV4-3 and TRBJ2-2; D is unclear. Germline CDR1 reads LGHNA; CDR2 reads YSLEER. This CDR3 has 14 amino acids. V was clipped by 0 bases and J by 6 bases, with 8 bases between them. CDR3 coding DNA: TGCGCCAGCAGCCAAGATAGGCGCTCCGGGGAGCTGTTTTTT. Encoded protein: CASSQDRRSGELFF.

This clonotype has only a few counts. The DNA for the CDR3 is TGCAGTGCTAGATCCGCGACAGGGGGTTTTACTGAAGCTTTCTTT. Protein: CSARSATGGFTEAFF. The rearrangement uses TRBV20-1 and TRBJ1-1; 9 nucleotides agree with TRBD1. This CDR3 region has 15 residues. The V segment lost 2 bases and the J segment 5 bases; nucleotides outside the gene matches: 9. Germline-derived CDR1 and CDR2 are DFQATT and SNEGSKA (reference sequence).

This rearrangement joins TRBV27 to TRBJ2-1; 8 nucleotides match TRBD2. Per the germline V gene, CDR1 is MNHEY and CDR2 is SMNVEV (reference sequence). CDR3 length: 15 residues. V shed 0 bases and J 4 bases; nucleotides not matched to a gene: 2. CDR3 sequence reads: CASSLSSGVYNEQFF. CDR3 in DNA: TGTGCCAGCAGTTTATCTAGCGGGGTATACAATGAGCAGTTCTTC.

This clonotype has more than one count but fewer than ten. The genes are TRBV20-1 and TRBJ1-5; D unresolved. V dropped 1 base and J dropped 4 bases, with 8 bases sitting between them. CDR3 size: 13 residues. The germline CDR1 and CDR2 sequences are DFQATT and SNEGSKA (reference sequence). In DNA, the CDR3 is TGCAGTGCTAGAGGAGGACTTAATCAGCCCCAGCATTTT. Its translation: CSARGGLNQPQHF.

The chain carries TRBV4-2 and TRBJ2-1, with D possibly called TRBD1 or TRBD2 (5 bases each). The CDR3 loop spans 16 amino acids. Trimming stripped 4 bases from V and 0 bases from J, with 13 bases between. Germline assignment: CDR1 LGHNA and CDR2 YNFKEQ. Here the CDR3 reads CASSPGTPGSYNEQFF. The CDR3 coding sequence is TGTGCCAGCAGCCCCGGGACCCCCGGCTCCTACAATGAGCAGTTCTTC.

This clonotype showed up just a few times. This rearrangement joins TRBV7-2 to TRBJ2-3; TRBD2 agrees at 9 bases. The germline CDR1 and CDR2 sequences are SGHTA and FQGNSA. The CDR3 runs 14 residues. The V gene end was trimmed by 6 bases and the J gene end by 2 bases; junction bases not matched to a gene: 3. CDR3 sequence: CASSPSGATDTQYF. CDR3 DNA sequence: TGTGCCAGCAGTCCTAGCGGGGCCACAGATACGCAGTATTTT.

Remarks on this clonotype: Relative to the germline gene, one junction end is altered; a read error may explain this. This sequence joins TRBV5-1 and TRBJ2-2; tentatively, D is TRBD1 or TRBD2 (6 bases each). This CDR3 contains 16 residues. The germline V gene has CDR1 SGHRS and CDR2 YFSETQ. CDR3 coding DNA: TGCGCCAGCAGCTGGAGGGGGACACGCAACACCGGGGGGCTGTTTTTT. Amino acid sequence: CASSWRGTRNTGGLFF. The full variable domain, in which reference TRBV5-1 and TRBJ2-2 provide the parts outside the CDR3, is KAGVTQTPRYLIKTRGQQVTLSCSPISGHRSVSWYQQTPGQGLQFLFEYFSETQRNKGNFPGRFSGRQFSNSRSEMNVSTLELGDSALYLCASSWRGTRNTGGLFFGEGSRLTVL.

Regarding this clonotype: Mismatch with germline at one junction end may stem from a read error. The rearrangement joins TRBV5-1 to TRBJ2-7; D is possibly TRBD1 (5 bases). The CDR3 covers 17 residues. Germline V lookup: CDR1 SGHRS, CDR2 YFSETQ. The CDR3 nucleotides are TGCGCCAGCAGCTTGGGACAAAGACAGATAATTCCCTACGAGCAGCACTTC. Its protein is CASSLGQRQIIPYEQHF.

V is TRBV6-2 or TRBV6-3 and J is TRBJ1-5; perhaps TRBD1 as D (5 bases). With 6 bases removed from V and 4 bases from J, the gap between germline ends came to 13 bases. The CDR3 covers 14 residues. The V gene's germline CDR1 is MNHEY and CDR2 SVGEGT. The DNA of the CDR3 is TGTGCCAGCAGAAAACAGGATCTGAATCAGCCCCAGCATTTT. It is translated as CASRKQDLNQPQHF.

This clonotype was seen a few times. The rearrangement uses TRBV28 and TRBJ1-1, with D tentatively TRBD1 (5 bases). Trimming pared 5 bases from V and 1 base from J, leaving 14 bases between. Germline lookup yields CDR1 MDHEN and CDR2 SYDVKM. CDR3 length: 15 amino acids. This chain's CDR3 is CASSPGGGRNTEAFF. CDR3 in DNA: TGTGCCAGCAGTCCTGGGGGGGGGAGGAACACTGAAGCTTTCTTT.

CDR3 DNA sequence: TGTGCCACCAGTAACCCCGGGACAGGGGGCATTCGGACCCAGTACTTC. Its translation: CATSNPGTGGIRTQYF. The chain carries TRBV24-1 and TRBJ2-5; TRBD1 matches 12 bases. Germline lookup yields CDR1 KGHDR and CDR2 SFDVKD. This CDR3 spans 16 amino acids. With V trimmed by 6 bases and J by 7 bases, 11 bases remained unmatched.

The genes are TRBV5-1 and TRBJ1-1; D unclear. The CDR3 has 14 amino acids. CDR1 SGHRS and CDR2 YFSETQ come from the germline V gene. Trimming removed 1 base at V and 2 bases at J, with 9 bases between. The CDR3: CASSLLTGNTEAFF. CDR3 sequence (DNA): TGCGCCAGCAGCTTGCTGACTGGAAACACTGAAGCTTTCTTT.

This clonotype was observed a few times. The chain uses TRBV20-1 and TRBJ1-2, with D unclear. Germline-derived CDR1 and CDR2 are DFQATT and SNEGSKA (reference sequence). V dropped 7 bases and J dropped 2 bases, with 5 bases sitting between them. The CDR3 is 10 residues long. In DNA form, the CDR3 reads TGCAGTGGGGCGAACTATGGCTACACCTTC. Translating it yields CSGANYGYTF.